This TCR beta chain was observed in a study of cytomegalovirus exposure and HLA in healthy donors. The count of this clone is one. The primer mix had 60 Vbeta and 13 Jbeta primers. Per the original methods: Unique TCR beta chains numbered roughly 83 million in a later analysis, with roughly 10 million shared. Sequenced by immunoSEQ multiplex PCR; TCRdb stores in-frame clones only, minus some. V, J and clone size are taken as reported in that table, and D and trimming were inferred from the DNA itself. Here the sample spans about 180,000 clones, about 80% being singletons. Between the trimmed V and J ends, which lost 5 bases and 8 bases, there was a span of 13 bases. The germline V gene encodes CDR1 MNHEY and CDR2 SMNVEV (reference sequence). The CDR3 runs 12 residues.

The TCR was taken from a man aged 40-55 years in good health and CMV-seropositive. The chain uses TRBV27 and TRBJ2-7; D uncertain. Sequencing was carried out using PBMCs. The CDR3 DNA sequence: TGTGCCAGCAGTCCCCTTCGCGGTAAGCAGTACTTC. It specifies CASSPLRGKQYF.